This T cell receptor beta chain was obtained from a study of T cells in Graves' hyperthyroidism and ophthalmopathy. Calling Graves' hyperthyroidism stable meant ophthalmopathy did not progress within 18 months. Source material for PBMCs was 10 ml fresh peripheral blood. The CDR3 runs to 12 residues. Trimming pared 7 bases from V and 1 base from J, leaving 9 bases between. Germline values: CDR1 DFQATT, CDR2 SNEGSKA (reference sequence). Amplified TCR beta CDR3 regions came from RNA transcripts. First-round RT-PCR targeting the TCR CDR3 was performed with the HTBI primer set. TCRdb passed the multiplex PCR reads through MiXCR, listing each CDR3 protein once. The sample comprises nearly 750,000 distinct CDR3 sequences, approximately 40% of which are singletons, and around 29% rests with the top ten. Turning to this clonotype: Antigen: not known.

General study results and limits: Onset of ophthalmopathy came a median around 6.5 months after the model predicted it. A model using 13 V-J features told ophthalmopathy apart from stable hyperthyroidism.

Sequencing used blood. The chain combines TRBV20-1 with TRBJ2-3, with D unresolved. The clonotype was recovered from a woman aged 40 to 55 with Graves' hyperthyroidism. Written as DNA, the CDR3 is TGCAGTGGGGCCTACGGCACAGATACGCAGTATTTT. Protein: CSGAYGTDTQYF.